A selection of T cell receptor beta chains follows, all from one sample in a study of OX40 agonist ivuxolimab in advanced cancers. TCRdb keeps only in-frame clones here, not all; method: immunoSEQ multiplex PCR. The data show some 58,000 clones, around nine tenths seen once. The sequenced sample was CD4+ or CD8+ T cells sorted from blood, obtained in a trial of the OX40 agonist ivuxolimab. Receptor source: an adult with an advanced solid tumor such as melanoma, head and neck, liver or kidney cancer. CDR3s include the opening cysteine and the closing phenylalanine or tryptophan. D genes are given only for firm matches.

d_call v_call cdr3_aa
- TRBV6-5 CASSTRGGANVLTF
TRBD2 TRBV19 CASLRAGDSDEQFF
- TRBV5-1 CASNQTEYSNQPQHF
- TRBV6-5 CASSYSMWGTNYGYTF
TRBD2 TRBV19 CASSAGTSGGTQYF
TRBD1 TRBV7-6 CASSTAGQGLYEQYF
TRBD2 TRBV7-2 CASGTSGSNEQFF
TRBD2 TRBV27 CASSRGPSGRFSGDTQYF
- TRBV11-3 CASSLSDGSYEQYF
TRBD2 TRBV7-9 CAIRLGGETQYF
TRBD2 TRBV5-1 CASSPGLAGGTTSTDTQYF
- TRBV7-3 CASSLSAGMQETQYF
- TRBV5-1 CASSLDGQSCGYTF
- TRBV4-1 CASSSPLSGGAYGYTF
- TRBV10-3 CAIGPSGGNTEAFF
TRBD1 TRBV7-9 CASRRATGVSGNTIYF
- TRBV6-5 CASSKTNYGYTF
- TRBV28 CASSAGLGGNTIYF
- TRBV14 CASSRGSVPGEQYF
TRBD1 TRBV6-1 CASSGTGNPPGPQHF
- TRBV6-1 CASSDPGVWAFF
TRBD1 TRBV19 CAIRQGDYGYTF
TRBD2 TRBV2 CASSAPSGRVDTQYF
TRBD2 TRBV9 CASSAYSSGRGNEQFF
TRBD2 TRBV19 CASSKTSGIYNEQFF
- TRBV2 CASTIGGTEAFF
TRBD2 TRBV27 CASSLSGRAQETQYF
- TRBV19 CASSIGSSGANVLTF
- TRBV2 CASSEIAGGSNEQFF
TRBD2 TRBV7-8 CASSDGLAGGSYEQYF
- TRBV7-3 CASSPLDSDTQYF
TRBD1 TRBV5-4 CASSSMTGGHRGYTF
- TRBV7-9 CATSGPGAFYSPLHF
- TRBV7-3 CASSPGGYRRNNEQFF
- TRBV7-9 CASSLNTGNEKLFF
TRBD2 TRBV19 CASSETSGRGAQYF
TRBD2 TRBV7-6 CASSFGAPLAGVIQTQYF
- TRBV5-5 CASSLVGRSAYEQYF
TRBD2 TRBV11-3 CASSHQGLAGSYEQYF
- TRBV5-6 CASSLSTGTVYGYTF
TRBD2 TRBV6-5 CASSSSLAETYNEQFF
TRBD2 TRBV28 CASSLSGRGGELFF
TRBD1 TRBV29-1 CSVRDRAIGEQYF
- TRBV30 CAWRPTFGQGYTF
TRBD2 TRBV7-9 CASSLKNGRVHNEQFF
- TRBV27 CASSPQSRREQFF
- TRBV15 CATSRDRGTAYQETQYF
- TRBV2 CATSLPNYEQYF
- TRBV28 CASSLVSEAFF
- TRBV7-9 CASSLESVQAEQFF
TRBD1 TRBV10-1 CASSHGQAPYEQYF
TRBD2 TRBV19 CASSPGLVNNEQFF
TRBD1 TRBV27 CASMGRGQETQYF